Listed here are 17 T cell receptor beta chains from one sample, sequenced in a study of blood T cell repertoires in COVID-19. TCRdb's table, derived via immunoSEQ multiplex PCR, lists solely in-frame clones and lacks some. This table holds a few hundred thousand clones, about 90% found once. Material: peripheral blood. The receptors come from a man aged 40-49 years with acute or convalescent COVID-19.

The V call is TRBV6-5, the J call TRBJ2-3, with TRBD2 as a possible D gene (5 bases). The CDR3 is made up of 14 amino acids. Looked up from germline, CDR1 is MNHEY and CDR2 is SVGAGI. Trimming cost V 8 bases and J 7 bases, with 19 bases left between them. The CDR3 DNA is TGTGCCAGCTTGCGGAGCGGAATAATACATACGCAGTATTTT. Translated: CASLRSGIIHTQYF.

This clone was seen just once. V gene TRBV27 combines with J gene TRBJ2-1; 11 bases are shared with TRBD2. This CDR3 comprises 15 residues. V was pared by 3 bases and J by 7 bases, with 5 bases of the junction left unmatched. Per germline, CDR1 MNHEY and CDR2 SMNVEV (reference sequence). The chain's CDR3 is CASSFSGGAQNEQFF. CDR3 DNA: TGTGCCAGCAGTTTTAGCGGGGGGGCCCAGAATGAGCAGTTCTTC.

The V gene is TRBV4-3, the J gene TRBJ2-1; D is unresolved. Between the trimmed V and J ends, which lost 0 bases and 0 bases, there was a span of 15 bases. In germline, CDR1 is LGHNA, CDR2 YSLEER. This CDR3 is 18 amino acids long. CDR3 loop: CASSQESLVASSYNEQFF. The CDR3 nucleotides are TGCGCCAGCAGCCAAGAGTCGCTAGTGGCCTCCTCCTACAATGAGCAGTTCTTC.

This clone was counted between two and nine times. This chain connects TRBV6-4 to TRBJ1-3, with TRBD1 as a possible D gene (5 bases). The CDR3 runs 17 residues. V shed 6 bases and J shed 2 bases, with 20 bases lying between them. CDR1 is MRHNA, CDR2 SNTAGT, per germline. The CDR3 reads CASSVTQGRGAGNTIYF. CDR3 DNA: TGTGCCAGCAGCGTTACCCAGGGCCGGGGGGCTGGAAACACCATATATTTT.

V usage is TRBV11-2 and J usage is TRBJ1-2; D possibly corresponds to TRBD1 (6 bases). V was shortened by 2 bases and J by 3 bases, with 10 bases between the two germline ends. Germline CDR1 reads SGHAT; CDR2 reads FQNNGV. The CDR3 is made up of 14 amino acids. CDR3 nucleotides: TGTGCCAGCAGCTTACTGCCAGGGGACTATGGCTACACCTTC. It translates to CASSLLPGDYGYTF.

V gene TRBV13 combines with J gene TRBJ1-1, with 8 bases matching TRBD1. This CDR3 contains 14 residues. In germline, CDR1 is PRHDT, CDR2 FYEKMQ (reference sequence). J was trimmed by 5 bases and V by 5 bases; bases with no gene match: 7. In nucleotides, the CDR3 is TGTGCCAGCAGCCCCGCAGGGGGCAGGACTGAAGCTTTCTTT. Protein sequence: CASSPAGGRTEAFF. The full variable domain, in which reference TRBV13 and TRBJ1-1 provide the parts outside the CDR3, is AAGVIQSPRHLIKEKRETATLKCYPIPRHDTVYWYQQGPGQDPQFLISFYEKMQSDKGSIPDRFSAQQFSDYHSELNMSSLELGDSALYFCASSPAGGRTEAFFGQGTRLTVV.

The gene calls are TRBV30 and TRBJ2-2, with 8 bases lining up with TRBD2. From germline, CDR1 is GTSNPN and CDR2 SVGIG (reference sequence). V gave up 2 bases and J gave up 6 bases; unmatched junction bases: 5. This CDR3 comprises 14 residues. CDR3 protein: CAWSPGGRPGELFF. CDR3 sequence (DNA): TGTGCCTGGAGTCCGGGGGGGAGGCCCGGGGAGCTGTTTTTT.

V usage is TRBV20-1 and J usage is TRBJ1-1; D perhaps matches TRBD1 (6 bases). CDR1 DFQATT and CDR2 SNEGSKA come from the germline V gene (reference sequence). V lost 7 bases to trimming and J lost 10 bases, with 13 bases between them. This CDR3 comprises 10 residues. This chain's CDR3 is CSVQTQGAFF. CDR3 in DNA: TGCAGTGTCCAGACACAGGGAGCTTTCTTT.

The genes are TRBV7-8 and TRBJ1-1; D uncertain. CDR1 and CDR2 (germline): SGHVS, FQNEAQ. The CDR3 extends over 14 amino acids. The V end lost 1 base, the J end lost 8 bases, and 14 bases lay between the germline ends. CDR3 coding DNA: TGTGCCAGCAGCTTAGGGTATTCGAGTTCCGAAGCTTTCTTT. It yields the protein CASSLGYSSSEAFF.

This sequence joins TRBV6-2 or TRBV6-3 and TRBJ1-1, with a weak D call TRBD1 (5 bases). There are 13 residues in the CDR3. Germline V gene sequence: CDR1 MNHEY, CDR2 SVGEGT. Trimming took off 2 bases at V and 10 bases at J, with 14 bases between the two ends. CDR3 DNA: TGTGCCAGCAGTTACCTACGAGGCGGGGCAGCTTTCTTT. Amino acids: CASSYLRGGAAFF.

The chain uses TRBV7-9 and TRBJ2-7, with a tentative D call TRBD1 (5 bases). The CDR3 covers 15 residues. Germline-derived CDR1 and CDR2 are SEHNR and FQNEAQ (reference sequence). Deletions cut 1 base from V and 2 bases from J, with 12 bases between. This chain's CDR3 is CASSLGRVRPYEQYF. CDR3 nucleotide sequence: TGTGCCAGCAGCTTAGGCAGGGTAAGGCCCTACGAGCAGTACTTC. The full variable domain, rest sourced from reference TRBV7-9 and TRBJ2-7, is DTGVSQNPRHKITKRGQNVTFRCDPISEHNRLYWYRQTLGQGPEFLTYFQNEAQLEKSRLLSDRFSAERPKGSFSTLEIQRTEQGDSAMYLCASSLGRVRPYEQYFGPGTRLTVT.

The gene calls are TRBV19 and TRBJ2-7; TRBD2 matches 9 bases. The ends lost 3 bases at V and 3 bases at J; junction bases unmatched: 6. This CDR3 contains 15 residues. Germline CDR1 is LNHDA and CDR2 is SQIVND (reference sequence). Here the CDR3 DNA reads TGTGCCAGTAGTATCGGGGCTAGCGGGGACTACGAGCAGTACTTC. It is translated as CASSIGASGDYEQYF. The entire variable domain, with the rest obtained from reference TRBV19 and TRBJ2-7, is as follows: DGGITQSPKYLFRKEGQNVTLSCEQNLNHDAMYWYRQDPGQGLRLIYYSQIVNDFQKGDIAEGYSVSREKKESFPLTVTSAQKNPTAFYLCASSIGASGDYEQYFGPGTRLTVT.

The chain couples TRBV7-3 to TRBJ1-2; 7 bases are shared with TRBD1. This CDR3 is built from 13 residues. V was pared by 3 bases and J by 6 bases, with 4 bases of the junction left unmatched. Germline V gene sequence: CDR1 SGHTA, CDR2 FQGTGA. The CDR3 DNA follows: TGTGCCAGCAGCTTTGTAGGGGGCGATGGCTACACCTTC. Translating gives CASSFVGGDGYTF.

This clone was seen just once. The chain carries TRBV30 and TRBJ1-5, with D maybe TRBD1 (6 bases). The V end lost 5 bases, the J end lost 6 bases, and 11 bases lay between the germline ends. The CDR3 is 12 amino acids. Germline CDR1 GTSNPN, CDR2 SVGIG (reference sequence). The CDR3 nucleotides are TGTGCCTGGGCTTCAGGGGTTCAGCCCCAGCATTTT. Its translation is CAWASGVQPQHF.

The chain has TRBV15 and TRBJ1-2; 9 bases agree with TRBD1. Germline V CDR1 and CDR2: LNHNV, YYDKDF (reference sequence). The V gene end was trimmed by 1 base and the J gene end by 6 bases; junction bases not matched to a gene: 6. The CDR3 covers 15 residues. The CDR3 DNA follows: TGTGCCACCAGCAGAGTCGAGGACAGGGGTCATGGCTACACCTTC. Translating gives CATSRVEDRGHGYTF.

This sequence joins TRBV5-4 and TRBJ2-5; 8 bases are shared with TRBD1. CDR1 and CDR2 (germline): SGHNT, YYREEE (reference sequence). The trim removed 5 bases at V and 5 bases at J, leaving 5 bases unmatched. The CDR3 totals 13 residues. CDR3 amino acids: CASSSDRVETQYF. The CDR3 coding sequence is TGTGCCAGCAGTTCGGACAGGGTTGAGACCCAGTACTTC.

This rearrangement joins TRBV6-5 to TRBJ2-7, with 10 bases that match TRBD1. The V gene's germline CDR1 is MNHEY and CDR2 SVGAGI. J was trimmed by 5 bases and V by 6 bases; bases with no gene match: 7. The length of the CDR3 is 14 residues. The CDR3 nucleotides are TGTGCCAGCAGCGGACGACAGGGGGCGGACGAGCAGTACTTC. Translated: CASSGRQGADEQYF.